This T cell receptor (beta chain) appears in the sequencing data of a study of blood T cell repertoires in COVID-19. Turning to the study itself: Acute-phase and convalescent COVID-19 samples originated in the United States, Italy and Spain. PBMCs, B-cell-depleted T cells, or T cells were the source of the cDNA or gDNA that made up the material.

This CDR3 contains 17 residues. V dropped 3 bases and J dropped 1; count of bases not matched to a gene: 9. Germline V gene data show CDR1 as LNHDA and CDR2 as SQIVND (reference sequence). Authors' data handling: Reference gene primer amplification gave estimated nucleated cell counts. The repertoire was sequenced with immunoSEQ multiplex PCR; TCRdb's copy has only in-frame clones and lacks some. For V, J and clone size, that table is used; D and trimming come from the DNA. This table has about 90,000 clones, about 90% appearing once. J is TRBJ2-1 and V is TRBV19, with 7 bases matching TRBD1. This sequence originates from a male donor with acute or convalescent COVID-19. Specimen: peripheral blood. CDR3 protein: CASSMFAGGTSYNEQFF. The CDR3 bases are TGTGCCAGTAGTATGTTCGCAGGGGGAACTTCCTACAATGAGCAGTTCTTC.